The subject of this entry is one T cell receptor (beta chain). As yet, its antigen is unknown. Patients with Susac syndrome fulfilled recently defined diagnostic criteria for definite or probable disease. Trimming cost V 3 bases and J 8 bases; bases outside gene matches: 7. Germline assignment: CDR1 MRHNA and CDR2 SNTAGT. This CDR3 has 14 amino acids. Reverse transcription of about 0.45 to 1 ug RNA was performed with random hexamers. TCRdb redid the calling of the immunoSEQ multiplex PCR reads with MiXCR, one entry per CDR3 protein. In the table there are about 100,000 distinct CDR3 sequences, around 95% of which are singletons. This specimen belongs to a study of CD8 T cells in Susac syndrome. Broader study findings: The number of Susac-specific public clones found was 15 to 20 in total CD8+ repertoires and several in CD8+ TEMRA repertoires.

The sample consisted of CD8+ T cells from PBMCs. The receptor was derived from a human donor with Susac syndrome. The chain joins TRBV6-4 to TRBJ2-3, with TRBD2 matching 8 bases. The CDR3 nucleotides are TGTGCCAGCAGTGAAGAGGGGACTAGTGGTACGCAGTATTTT. This translates into CASSEEGTSGTQYF.